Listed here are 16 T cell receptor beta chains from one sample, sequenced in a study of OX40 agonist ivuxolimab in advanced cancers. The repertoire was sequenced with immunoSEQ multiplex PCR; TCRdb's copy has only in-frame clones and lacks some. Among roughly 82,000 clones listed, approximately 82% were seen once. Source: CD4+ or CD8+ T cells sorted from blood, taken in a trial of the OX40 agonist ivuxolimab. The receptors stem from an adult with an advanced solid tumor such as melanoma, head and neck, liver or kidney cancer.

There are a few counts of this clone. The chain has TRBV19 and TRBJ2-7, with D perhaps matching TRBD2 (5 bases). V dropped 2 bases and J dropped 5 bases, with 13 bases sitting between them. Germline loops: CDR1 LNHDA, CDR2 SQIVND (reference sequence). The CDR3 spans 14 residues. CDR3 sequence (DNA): TGTGCCAGTAGTATAAACCCGGACTCAAACGAGCAGTACTTC. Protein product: CASSINPDSNEQYF. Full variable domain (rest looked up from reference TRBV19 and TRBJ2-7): DGGITQSPKYLFRKEGQNVTLSCEQNLNHDAMYWYRQDPGQGLRLIYYSQIVNDFQKGDIAEGYSVSREKKESFPLTVTSAQKNPTAFYLCASSINPDSNEQYFGPGTRLTVT.

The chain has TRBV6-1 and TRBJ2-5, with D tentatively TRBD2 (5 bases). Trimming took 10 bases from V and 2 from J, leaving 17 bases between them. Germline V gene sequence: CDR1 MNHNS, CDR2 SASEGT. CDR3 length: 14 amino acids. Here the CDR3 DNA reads TGTGCCACCTTGGGAGTGCCAGCACAAGAGACCCAGTACTTC. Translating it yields CATLGVPAQETQYF.

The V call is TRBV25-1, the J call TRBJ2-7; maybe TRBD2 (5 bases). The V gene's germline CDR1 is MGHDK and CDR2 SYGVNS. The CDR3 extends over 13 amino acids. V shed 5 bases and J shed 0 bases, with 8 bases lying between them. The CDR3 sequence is CASSTRGSYEQYF. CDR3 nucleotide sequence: TGTGCCAGCAGTACTCGGGGCTCCTACGAGCAGTACTTC.

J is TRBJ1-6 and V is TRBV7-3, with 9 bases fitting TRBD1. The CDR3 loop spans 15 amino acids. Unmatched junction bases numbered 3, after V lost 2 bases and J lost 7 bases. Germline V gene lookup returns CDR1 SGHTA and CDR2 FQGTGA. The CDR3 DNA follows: TGTGCCAGCAGCTTATTGGGACAGGGAAATTCACCCCTCCACTTT. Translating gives CASSLLGQGNSPLHF.

The CDR3 spells CASSLGVAGRKEKLFF. CDR3 DNA: TGTGCCAGCAGCTTAGGGGTGGCAGGGAGGAAAGAAAAACTGTTTTTT. The chain combines TRBV7-2 with TRBJ1-4; D is possibly TRBD1 (5 bases). This CDR3 region has 16 residues. CDR1 and CDR2 (germline): SGHTA, FQGNSA. Trimming took off 1 base at V and 8 bases at J, with 17 bases between the two ends.

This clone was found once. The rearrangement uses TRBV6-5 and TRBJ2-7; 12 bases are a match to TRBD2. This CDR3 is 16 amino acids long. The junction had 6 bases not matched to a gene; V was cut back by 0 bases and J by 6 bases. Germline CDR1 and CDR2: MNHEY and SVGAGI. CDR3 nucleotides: TGTGCCAGCAGTTACTCCCTAGCGGGGGGGCCAAGCGAGCAGTACTTC. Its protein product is CASSYSLAGGPSEQYF.

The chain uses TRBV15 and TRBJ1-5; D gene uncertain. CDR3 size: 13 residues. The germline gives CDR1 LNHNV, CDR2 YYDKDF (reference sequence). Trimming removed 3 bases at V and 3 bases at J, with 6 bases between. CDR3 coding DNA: TGTGCCACCAGCAGGCTTGCCAATCAGCCCCAGCATTTT. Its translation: CATSRLANQPQHF.

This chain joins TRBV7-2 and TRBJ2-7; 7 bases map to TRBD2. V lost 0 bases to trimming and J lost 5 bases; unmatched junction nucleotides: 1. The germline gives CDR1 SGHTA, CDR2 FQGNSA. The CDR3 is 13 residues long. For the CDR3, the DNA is TGTGCCAGCAGCTTAGCGCGGGGGAACGAGCAGTACTTC. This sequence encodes CASSLARGNEQYF.

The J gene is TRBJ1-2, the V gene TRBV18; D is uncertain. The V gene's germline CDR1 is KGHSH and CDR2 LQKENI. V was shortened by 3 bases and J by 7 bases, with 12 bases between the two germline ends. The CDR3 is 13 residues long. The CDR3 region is CASSPSPALGYTF. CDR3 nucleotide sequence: TGTGCCAGCTCACCGAGCCCGGCTCTTGGCTACACCTTC.

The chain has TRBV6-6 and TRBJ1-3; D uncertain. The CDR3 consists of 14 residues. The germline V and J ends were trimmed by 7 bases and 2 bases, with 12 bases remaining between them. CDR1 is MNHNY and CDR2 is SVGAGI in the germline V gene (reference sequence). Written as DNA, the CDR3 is TGTGCCAGCACCCCTGATAGGGCTGGAAACACCATATATTTT. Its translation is CASTPDRAGNTIYF.

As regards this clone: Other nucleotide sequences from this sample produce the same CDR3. Here the CDR3 reads CASSSTGVDYGYTF. CDR3 DNA: TGTGCCAGCAGCTCGACAGGGGTTGACTATGGCTACACCTTC. The chain employs TRBV7-2 and TRBJ1-2, with 8 bases aligning to TRBD1. V was clipped by 4 bases and J by 3 bases; unmatched bases: 4. The CDR3 loop spans 14 amino acids. Germline-derived CDR1 and CDR2 are SGHTA and FQGNSA.

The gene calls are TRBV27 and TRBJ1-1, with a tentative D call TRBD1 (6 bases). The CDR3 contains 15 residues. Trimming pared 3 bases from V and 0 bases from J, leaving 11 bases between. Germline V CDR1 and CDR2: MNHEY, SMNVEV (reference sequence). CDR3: CASSLAGALNTEAFF. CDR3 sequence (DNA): TGTGCCAGCAGTTTGGCAGGGGCCTTGAACACTGAAGCTTTCTTT.

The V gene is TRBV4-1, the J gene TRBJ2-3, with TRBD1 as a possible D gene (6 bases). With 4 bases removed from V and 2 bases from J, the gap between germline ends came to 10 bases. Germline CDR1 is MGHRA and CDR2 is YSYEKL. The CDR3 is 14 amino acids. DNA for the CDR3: TGCGCCAGCAGCCCGGACAGATCCACAGATACGCAGTATTTT. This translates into CASSPDRSTDTQYF.

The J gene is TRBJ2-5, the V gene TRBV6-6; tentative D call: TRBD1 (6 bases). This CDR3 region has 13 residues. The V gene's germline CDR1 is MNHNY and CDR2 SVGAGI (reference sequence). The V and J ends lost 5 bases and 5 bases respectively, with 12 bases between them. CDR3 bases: TGTGCCAGCAGTCACAGGGCCGGGGAGACCCAGTACTTC. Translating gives CASSHRAGETQYF.

For the CDR3, the DNA is TGTGCCAGCAGTTACACTAGCGGGGGGGTCACAGATACGCAGTATTTT. Amino acids: CASSYTSGGVTDTQYF. V and J are TRBV6-5 and TRBJ2-3, with 13 bases identical to TRBD2. This CDR3 is 16 amino acids long. Germline CDR1 MNHEY, CDR2 SVGAGI. The J segment lost 2 bases and the V segment lost 2 bases, leaving 1 base of the junction unmatched.

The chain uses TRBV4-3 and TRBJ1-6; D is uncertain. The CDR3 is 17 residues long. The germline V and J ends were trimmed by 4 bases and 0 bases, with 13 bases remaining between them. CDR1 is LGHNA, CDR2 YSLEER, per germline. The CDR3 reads CASSLESFSSYNSPLHF. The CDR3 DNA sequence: TGCGCCAGCAGCCTAGAAAGCTTCAGCTCCTATAATTCACCCCTCCACTTT.